The 5 T cell receptor beta chains presented below share a single source sample, sequenced in a study of breast tumors, draining lymph nodes, adjacent tissues. Breast cancer patients provided tissue from their axillary draining lymph nodes. TCRdb reprocessed the multiplex PCR reads via MiXCR and lists one record per CDR3 protein. Here the sample spans over 130,000 distinct CDR3 sequences, about 33% being singletons. The source material was axillary lymph node tissue. These TCRs come from a female donor with breast cancer. Some clones in this sample may be carry-over from other donors' samples.

This clonotype has ten or more counts. CDR3 protein: CSAQEGYGGRNQPQHF. For the CDR3, the DNA is TGCAGTGCCCAAGAAGGGTATGGTGGCAGAAATCAGCCCCAGCATTTT. The chain uses TRBV20-1 and TRBJ1-5, with D unresolved. The V end lost 6 bases, the J end lost 4 bases, and 22 bases lay between the germline ends. This CDR3 comprises 16 residues. Germline V gene sequence: CDR1 DFQATT, CDR2 SNEGSKA (reference sequence).

Regarding this clonotype: Being one base from a much bigger clone, this may be a read error. The chain carries TRBV12-3 or TRBV12-4 and TRBJ2-7, with D unclear. The CDR3 covers 11 residues. CDR3 sequence reads: CAGSFRFEQYF. The CDR3, as DNA: TGTGCCGGCAGTTTCCGGTTCGAGCAGTACTTC.

As concerns this clonotype: One end of the junction is discordant with germline, which a read error may explain. The rearrangement uses TRBV11-2 and TRBJ2-6, with TRBD1 matching 8 bases. The CDR3 has 17 amino acids. CDR1 is SGHAT, CDR2 FQNNGV, per germline. CDR3 in amino acids: CASTRQGKTSGASVLTF. The CDR3 region has the DNA TGTGCCAGCACCAGACAGGGGAAAACTTCCGGGGCCAGCGTCCTGACTTTC.

This clonotype was counted once. The chain combines TRBV24-1 with TRBJ1-2; D uncertain. There are 18 residues in the CDR3. V shed 7 bases and J shed 7 bases, with 30 bases lying between them. CDR1 and CDR2 from the germline V gene are KGHDR and SFDVKD. The chain's CDR3 is CATSSRKHNTGELSGYTF. The CDR3 DNA reads as TGTGCCACCAGCTCGCGGAAGCACAACACCGGGGAGCTGTCTGGCTACACCTTC.

This clonotype showed up many times. This chain joins TRBV28 and TRBJ2-2; TRBD1 is a possible D gene (6 bases). With 5 bases removed from V and 9 bases from J, the gap between germline ends came to 13 bases. Germline values: CDR1 MDHEN, CDR2 SYDVKM. The CDR3 loop spans 13 amino acids. The CDR3, as DNA: TGTGCCAGCAGTAAAAGGGGGACAAGGGAGCTGTTTTTT. Its protein is CASSKRGTRELFF. The full variable domain, rest sourced from reference TRBV28 and TRBJ2-2, is DVKVTQSSRYLVKRTGEKVFLECVQDMDHENMFWYRQDPGLGLRLIYFSYDVKMKEKGDIPEGYSVSREKKERFSLILESASTNQTSMYLCASSKRGTRELFFGEGSRLTVL.